Sequencing of this TCR beta chain was carried out in a study of blood T cell repertoires in COVID-19. Original handling: Nucleated cell number was recorded as an estimate derived from reference gene primer amplification. Sequenced by immunoSEQ multiplex PCR; TCRdb stores in-frame clones only, minus some. That table gives V, J and clone size, and the DNA gave D and trimming. Of about 140,000 clones listed, over 80% are singletons. In germline, CDR1 is SGHNT, CDR2 YYREEE (reference sequence). This CDR3 comprises 15 residues. The V gene lost 4 bases and the J gene lost 2 bases, with 13 bases spanning the gap.

The chain employs TRBV5-4 and TRBJ1-5, with D unresolved. The source is a human donor in a cohort sampled during active COVID-19. The material sequenced was peripheral blood. The CDR3 coding sequence is TGTGCCAGCAGCCCCGGCGGGAGCGGCAATCAGCCCCAGCATTTT. It codes for CASSPGGSGNQPQHF.